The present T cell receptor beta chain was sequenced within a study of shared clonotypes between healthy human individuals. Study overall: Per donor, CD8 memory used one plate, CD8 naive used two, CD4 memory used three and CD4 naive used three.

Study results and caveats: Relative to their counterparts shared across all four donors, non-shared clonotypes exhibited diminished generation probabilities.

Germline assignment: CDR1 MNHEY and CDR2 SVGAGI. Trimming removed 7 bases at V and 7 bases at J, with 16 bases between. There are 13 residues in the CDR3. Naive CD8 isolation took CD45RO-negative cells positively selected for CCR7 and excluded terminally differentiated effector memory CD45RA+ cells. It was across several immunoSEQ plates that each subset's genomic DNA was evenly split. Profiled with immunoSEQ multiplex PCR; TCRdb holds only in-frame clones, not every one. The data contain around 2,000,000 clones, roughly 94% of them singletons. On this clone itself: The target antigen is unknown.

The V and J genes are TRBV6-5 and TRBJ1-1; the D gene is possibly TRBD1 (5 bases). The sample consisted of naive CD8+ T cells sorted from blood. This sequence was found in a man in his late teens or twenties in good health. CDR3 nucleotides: TGTGCCAGCATTGGGACTCTAGGTGGTGAAGCTTTCTTT. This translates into CASIGTLGGEAFF.